This T cell receptor beta chain was observed in a study of blood T cell repertoires in COVID-19. Germline CDR1 is SGHNT and CDR2 is YYREEE (reference sequence). The CDR3 sequence is 13 residues long. Trimming stripped 4 bases from V and 5 bases from J, with 12 bases between. Produced via immunoSEQ multiplex PCR; TCRdb's table is partial and in-frame only. The sample shows some 350,000 clones, 80% to 90% of them seen only once. The sample was PBMCs or T cells enriched from blood (not recorded which). The genes are TRBV5-4 and TRBJ1-2; D is undetermined. This TCR came from a man aged 25 to 40 who had recovered from COVID-19. CDR3 bases: TGTGCCAGCAGCCCCGGCGAGGCATATGGCTACACCTTC. This codes for CASSPGEAYGYTF.